The 17 T cell receptor beta chains in this list originate from one sample, sequenced in a study of blood T cells in healthy people across ages. Combining a sample-barcoded 5' primer with a J-beta primer mix, a second PCR ran for about 7 to 11 cycles. TCRdb reprocessed the 5' RACE reads with MiXCR, giving one entry per CDR3 protein. Seen here are 350,000 to 450,000 distinct CDR3 sequences, over 45% observed once, and the top ten hold around 53%. Sequencing input: blood. Receptor source: a man in his sixties in good health.

The genes are TRBV13 and TRBJ2-1, with TRBD2 matching 14 bases. The germline V gene has CDR1 PRHDT and CDR2 FYEKMQ (reference sequence). The CDR3 has 15 residues. V shed 3 bases, J shed 10 bases, and the junction held 5 bases outside the gene matches. CDR3 coding DNA: TGTGCCAGCAGCTTGACTAGCGGGAGGGCCAGAGAGCAGTTCTTC. Translation: CASSLTSGRAREQFF. Looking up the rest from reference TRBV13 and TRBJ2-1 gives the full variable domain: AAGVIQSPRHLIKEKRETATLKCYPIPRHDTVYWYQQGPGQDPQFLISFYEKMQSDKGSIPDRFSAQQFSDYHSELNMSSLELGDSALYFCASSLTSGRAREQFFGPGTRLTVL.

The chain employs TRBV20-1 and TRBJ2-1, with a possible D match to TRBD2 (6 bases). The length of the CDR3 is 14 residues. Per germline, CDR1 DFQATT and CDR2 SNEGSKA (reference sequence). The V gene lost 6 bases and the J gene lost 5 bases, with 17 bases spanning the gap. CDR3 DNA: TGCAGTGCCCCCCGATTCGGAGGGGACAATGAGCAGTTCTTC. This encodes CSAPRFGGDNEQFF.

V usage is TRBV6-1 and J usage is TRBJ2-4, with D possibly being TRBD2 (6 bases). The J call may be wrong; the DNA end is better matched by TRBJ2-7. The germline CDR1 and CDR2 sequences are MNHNS and SASEGT. This CDR3 comprises 14 residues. This chain's CDR3 is CASGEQGLLGEQYF. CDR3 nucleotides: TGTGCCAGCGGCGAGCAGGGACTTCTCGGCGAGCAGTACTTC.

This chain joins TRBV29-1 and TRBJ2-4; 7 nucleotides match TRBD2. Germline-derived CDR1 and CDR2 are SQVTM and ANQGSEA. This CDR3 is built from 12 residues. Trimming at V came to 6 bases and at J to 13 bases, leaving 12 bases not matched to a gene. Here the CDR3 reads CSVREGPREQYF. As DNA, the CDR3 is TGCAGCGTAAGGGAGGGCCCCCGGGAGCAGTACTTC.

This sequence joins TRBV6-2 or TRBV6-3 and TRBJ1-1; TRBD1 might be the D (6 bases). This CDR3 has 14 amino acids. Germline CDR1 MNHEY, CDR2 SVGEGT. V was cut by 2 bases and J by 1 base, with 8 bases left in between. CDR3: CASSYGGPNTEAFF. The CDR3 DNA follows: TGTGCCAGCAGTTACGGGGGCCCGAACACTGAAGCTTTCTTT.

This rearrangement joins TRBV4-1 to TRBJ2-6, with TRBD1 matching over 9 bases. The germline CDR1 and CDR2 sequences are MGHRA and YSYEKL. The CDR3 length is 18 residues. The J segment lost 4 bases and the V segment lost 0 bases, leaving 7 bases of the junction unmatched. The DNA for the CDR3 is TGCGCCAGCAGCCAAGAAGGACAGGGGAGAGGAGGGGCCAACGTCCTGACTTTC. Encoded protein: CASSQEGQGRGGANVLTF.

The chain uses TRBV20-1 and TRBJ2-7, with a possible D match to TRBD2 (5 bases). This CDR3 comprises 12 residues. CDR1 is DFQATT, CDR2 SNEGSKA, per germline (reference sequence). The V gene lost 5 bases and the J gene lost 6 bases, with 14 bases spanning the gap. CDR3 bases: TGCAGTGCTCCGGACTCCTCTCGCGAGCAGTACTTC. Translated, it gives CSAPDSSREQYF.

This chain links TRBV20-1 with TRBJ2-5, with D tentatively TRBD1 (6 bases). Germline assignment: CDR1 DFQATT and CDR2 SNEGSKA (reference sequence). Trimming cost V 6 bases and J 2 bases, with 13 bases left between them. This CDR3 has 13 amino acids. The CDR3 reads CSASGQNQETQYF. DNA for the CDR3: TGCAGTGCCTCCGGACAGAATCAAGAGACCCAGTACTTC.

The rearrangement uses TRBV2 and TRBJ1-5; the D is unclear. Germline values: CDR1 SNHLY, CDR2 FYNNEI. V was clipped by 9 bases and J by 0 bases, with 9 bases between them. The CDR3 has 13 amino acids. The CDR3 sequence is CASYRDSNQPQHF. As DNA, the CDR3 is TGTGCCAGTTACAGAGATAGCAATCAGCCCCAGCATTTT.

This rearrangement joins TRBV7-2 to TRBJ2-5; D gene uncertain. Germline V gene lookup returns CDR1 SGHTA and CDR2 FQGNSA. The CDR3 extends over 16 amino acids. V was clipped by 5 bases and J by 5 bases, with 21 bases between them. CDR3 coding DNA: TGTGCCAGCAGCCGCGAACGTGTAGGGTCGTGGGAGACCCAGTACTTC. Its translation is CASSRERVGSWETQYF.

The chain carries TRBV13 and TRBJ1-2; TRBD1 aligns across 8 bases. The germline gives CDR1 PRHDT, CDR2 FYEKMQ (reference sequence). Unmatched junction bases numbered 7, after V lost 4 bases and J lost 6 bases. This CDR3 has 14 amino acids. This chain's CDR3 is CASSYPDRVDGYTF. The DNA for the CDR3 is TGTGCCAGCAGCTATCCGGACAGGGTGGATGGCTACACCTTC.

The chain combines TRBV5-1 with TRBJ2-3; D call uncertain. V was trimmed by 6 bases and J by 0 bases, leaving 11 bases between them. Germline lookup yields CDR1 SGHRS and CDR2 YFSETQ. The CDR3 covers 14 residues. The CDR3 protein is CASKVGPSTDTQYF. The CDR3 DNA is TGCGCCAGCAAAGTGGGCCCGAGCACAGATACGCAGTATTTT.

Comments on this clonotype: A much larger clonotype is one base distant, so this may be a read error. The CDR3 region has the DNA TGCGCCAGCAGCCAAGATGTTGGCAACAACAATGAGCAGTACTTC. This gives the protein CASSQDVGNNNEQYF. This chain connects TRBV4-3 to TRBJ2-5; D gene uncertain. The CDR3 has 15 residues. Looked up from germline, CDR1 is LGHNA and CDR2 is YSLEER. Trimming pared 0 bases from V and 11 bases from J, leaving 19 bases between.

CDR3 coding DNA: TGCAGTGCTAGGGGTAGCTCTTTGAACACTGAAGCTTTCTTT. Protein: CSARGSSLNTEAFF. V usage is TRBV20-1 and J usage is TRBJ1-1; D remains ambiguous. Looked up from germline, CDR1 is DFQATT and CDR2 is SNEGSKA (reference sequence). V was cut by 3 bases and J by 0 bases, with 11 bases left in between. The CDR3 runs to 14 residues.

The V call is TRBV3-1, the J call TRBJ2-5, with 7 bases identical to TRBD2. The J call may not be correct, given that the DNA end is closer to TRBJ2-7. Germline CDR1 reads LGHDT; CDR2 reads YNNKEL (reference sequence). This CDR3 contains 17 residues. CDR3: CASSLSKGGLGTYEQYF. The CDR3 DNA sequence: TGTGCCAGCAGCCTCTCCAAGGGCGGACTAGGGACCTACGAGCAGTACTTC.

The chain couples TRBV7-8 to TRBJ2-7; 9 bases match TRBD1. The CDR3 contains 13 residues. Germline CDR1 is SGHVS and CDR2 is FQNEAQ. Trimming at V came to 8 bases and at J to 7 bases, leaving 9 bases not matched to a gene. The CDR3, as DNA: TGTGCCAGCTCAATCGACAGGGGGGGTGAGCAGTACTTC. Amino acid sequence: CASSIDRGGEQYF.

The chain recombines TRBV27 with TRBJ2-5; TRBD2 aligns across 11 bases. This CDR3 contains 16 residues. V was clipped by 1 base and J by 6 bases; unmatched bases: 7. Germline values: CDR1 MNHEY, CDR2 SMNVEV (reference sequence). The CDR3 nucleotides are TGTGCCAGCAGTTTATTGGTAGCGGGGGGGCTCCAGACCCAGTACTTC. Protein: CASSLLVAGGLQTQYF.